By frequency in the sample, the clone carrying this T cell receptor (beta chain) is medium-sized. Its antigen is undetermined. The CDR3 extends over 17 amino acids. The data stem from a study of blood T cells in healthy people across ages. Study-level findings and limits: CMV status of donors was not determined, possibly confounding expanded clonotype changes. Versus aged donors, long-lived donors had higher diversity and more naive CD4+ cells. Correlation between TCR beta diversity and naive T cell percentage was strong. Measured against age, TCR beta diversity per million T cells decreased in a roughly linear manner.

The authors ran a second PCR of about 6 to 11 cycles using a sample-barcoded 5' primer and a J-beta primer mix. TCRdb re-derived calls from the 5' RACE reads in MiXCR, one entry per CDR3 protein. Of fewer than 800,000 distinct CDR3 sequences listed, around 45% were seen once; the top ten hold approximately 32%. The receptor was isolated from a woman in her sixties in good health. The chain combines TRBV21-1 with TRBJ2-3; TRBD2 is the table's D call, not checked against the DNA. TRBV21-1 is a listed pseudogene. Sequencing was performed on blood. The CDR3: CASSFLDSCRLTDTQYF. The CDR3 nucleotides read TGTGCCAGCAGCTTTCTGGACTCGTGCCGCTTAACAGATACGCAGTATTTT.